The rows below give T cell receptor beta chains drawn from one sample of a study of blood T cell repertoires in COVID-19. Produced via immunoSEQ multiplex PCR; TCRdb's table is partial and in-frame only. The sample has around 250,000 clones, 70% to 90% seen once. Sequencing used PBMCs or T cells enriched from blood (not recorded which). Receptors were obtained from a woman aged 50 to 65 who had recovered from COVID-19. CDR3s leave out the opening cysteine and the closing phenylalanine or tryptophan. A D gene is named only where the DNA matches it firmly.

TRBD1 TRBJ1-1 TRBV18 ASSPLDRGQNTEAF
TRBD1 TRBJ2-1 TRBV12-5 ASGHRDRHNEQF
NA TRBJ2-1 TRBV7-3 ASSLTSRTRYNEQF
TRBD1 TRBJ1-1 TRBV7-9 ASSTYRGRGNTEAF
NA TRBJ2-3 TRBV7-9 ASSAIEDTQY
TRBD2 TRBJ2-7 TRBV20-1 SASSGSRSYEQY
NA TRBJ2-1 TRBV6-5 ASSYRVSSYNEQF
TRBD2 TRBJ2-1 TRBV7-9 ASSLGTSGTKGVEQF
NA TRBJ1-4 TRBV19 ASRRGTGDEKLF
NA TRBJ1-5 TRBV15 ATGDPNRATNQPQH
NA TRBJ1-1 TRBV3-1/TRBV3-2 ASSQLTGYTEAF
TRBD2 TRBJ2-5 TRBV3-1/TRBV3-2 ASSHRLAGGKETQY
TRBD1 TRBJ2-7 TRBV12-3/TRBV12-4 ASSPGTGAEQY
TRBD1 TRBJ1-5 TRBV19 ASSMRDRGGNQPQH
NA TRBJ1-1 TRBV7-9 ASSLARPGLWGENTEAF
TRBD2 TRBJ2-1 TRBV7-3 ASSLSAGAYNEQF
NA TRBJ2-3 TRBV5-1 ASSLGGTATDTQY